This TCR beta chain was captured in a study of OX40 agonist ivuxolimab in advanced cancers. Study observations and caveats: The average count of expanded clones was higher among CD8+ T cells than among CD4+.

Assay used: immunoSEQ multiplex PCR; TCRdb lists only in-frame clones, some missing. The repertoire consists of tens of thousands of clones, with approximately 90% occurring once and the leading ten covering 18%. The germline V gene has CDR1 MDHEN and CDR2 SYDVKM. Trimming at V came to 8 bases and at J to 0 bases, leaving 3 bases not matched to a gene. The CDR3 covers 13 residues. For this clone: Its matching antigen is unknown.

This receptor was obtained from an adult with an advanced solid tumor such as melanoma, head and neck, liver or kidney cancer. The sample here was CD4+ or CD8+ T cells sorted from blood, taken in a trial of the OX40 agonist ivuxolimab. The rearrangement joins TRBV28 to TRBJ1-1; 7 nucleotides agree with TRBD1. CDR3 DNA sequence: TGTGCCAGCCGACAGGGAATGAACACTGAAGCTTTCTTT. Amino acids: CASRQGMNTEAFF.